Shown below are 20 T cell receptor beta chains from a single sample sequenced in a study of identical twins. Each CDR3 protein gets one entry after TCRdb re-called the 5' RACE reads with MiXCR. The sample includes about 900,000 distinct CDR3 sequences, around 12% of them seen just once. These data were likewise used in another study, on yellow fever vaccine responses in identical twins.

The sequencing input was PBMCs. The receptors derive from a woman under 30 in good health.

This chain joins TRBV18 and TRBJ2-1; D unclear. Germline-derived CDR1 and CDR2 are KGHSH and LQKENI. The V gene lost 5 bases and the J gene lost 7 bases, with 18 bases spanning the gap. The CDR3 consists of 15 residues. In DNA, the CDR3 is TGTGCCAGCTCAGAATCACTCAAAACCGGGAATGAGCAGTTCTTC. This codes for CASSESLKTGNEQFF.

This clonotype showed up just a few times. V is TRBV7-9 and J is TRBJ2-2, with TRBD1 identical over 9 bases. The J segment lost 4 bases and the V segment lost 3 bases, leaving 6 bases of the junction unmatched. The CDR3 consists of 16 residues. The germline CDR1 and CDR2 sequences are SEHNR and FQNEAQ (reference sequence). Written as DNA, the CDR3 is TGTGCCAGCAGCTTTTCGGGACAGGGTTCCACCGGGGAGCTGTTTTTT. This sequence encodes CASSFSGQGSTGELFF.

This chain joins TRBV10-3 and TRBJ2-3, with no clear D. The CDR3 is made up of 15 amino acids. Deletions cut 4 bases from V and 2 bases from J, with 13 bases between. Germline CDR1 is ENHRY and CDR2 is SYGVKD. CDR3: CAISAYSPTTDTQYF. DNA for the CDR3: TGTGCCATCAGTGCTTACTCTCCGACCACAGATACGCAGTATTTT.

This clonotype was detected only a few times. The gene calls are TRBV20-1 and TRBJ2-2; 8 bases fit TRBD2. Per the germline V gene, CDR1 is DFQATT and CDR2 is SNEGSKA (reference sequence). Germline trimming cut 3 bases from V and 7 bases from J; bases unmatched to any gene: 10. This CDR3 is built from 15 residues. The CDR3 here is CSASPLAGLNGELFF. The CDR3 bases are TGCAGTGCTAGTCCCCTAGCGGGTTTGAACGGGGAGCTGTTTTTT.

The V call is TRBV15, the J call TRBJ1-4; no clear D gene. V lost 5 bases to trimming and J lost 3 bases, with 4 bases between them. Per germline, CDR1 LNHNV and CDR2 YYDKDF (reference sequence). The CDR3 spans 12 residues. The CDR3 region is CATSVPNEKLFF. The CDR3, as DNA: TGTGCCACCAGCGTCCCTAATGAAAAACTGTTTTTT.

The rearrangement uses TRBV28 and TRBJ2-7; 11 bases are shared with TRBD1. Germline CDR1 and CDR2: MDHEN and SYDVKM. This CDR3 has 14 amino acids. V dropped 6 bases and J dropped 4; count of bases not matched to a gene: 5. The CDR3 DNA reads TGTGCCAGCAGGATGGACAGGGGGCTGTACGAGCAGTACTTC. Translated, it gives CASRMDRGLYEQYF.

This clonotype has more than one count but fewer than ten. The CDR3 spells CASAPAHGTMNTEAFF. Written as DNA, the CDR3 is TGTGCCAGCGCCCCGGCCCACGGGACGATGAACACTGAAGCTTTCTTT. The chain combines TRBV28 with TRBJ1-1; possibly TRBD1 for D (5 bases). The germline V gene has CDR1 MDHEN and CDR2 SYDVKM. CDR3 size: 16 residues. V lost 8 bases, J lost 0 bases, and 19 bases lay in between.

Only a few counts were recorded for this clonotype. The chain has TRBV20-1 and TRBJ2-7; TRBD2 agrees at 8 bases. The V gene end was trimmed by 4 bases and the J gene end by 1 base; junction bases not matched to a gene: 9. This CDR3 is 15 amino acids long. Germline V CDR1 and CDR2: DFQATT, SNEGSKA (reference sequence). The CDR3 DNA reads TGCAGTGCTACTACCGGACTAGCTGTTTCCTACGAGCAGTACTTC. This gives the protein CSATTGLAVSYEQYF.

This clonotype was detected a few times. V is TRBV20-1 and J is TRBJ2-1; perhaps TRBD2 as D (5 bases). Germline CDR1 reads DFQATT; CDR2 reads SNEGSKA (reference sequence). The CDR3 has 14 amino acids. With 4 bases removed from V and 2 bases from J, the gap between germline ends came to 12 bases. The CDR3 is CSATGSATYNEQFF. CDR3 DNA: TGCAGTGCTACGGGTAGCGCCACCTACAATGAGCAGTTCTTC.

The V call is TRBV5-4, the J call TRBJ2-2; D is possibly TRBD2 (6 bases). V was trimmed by 1 base and J by 6 bases, leaving 10 bases between them. From germline, CDR1 is SGHNT and CDR2 YYREEE (reference sequence). This CDR3 has 14 amino acids. The CDR3 DNA is TGTGCCAGCAGCTTGAGAAGCGGGTCCGGGGAGCTGTTTTTT. As protein: CASSLRSGSGELFF.

The V call is TRBV29-1, the J call TRBJ1-5, with D unresolved. CDR1 is SQVTM and CDR2 is ANQGSEA in the germline V gene. V was clipped by 0 bases and J by 7 bases, with 10 bases between them. The CDR3 extends over 13 amino acids. The CDR3 sequence: CSVEEESGQPQHF. The CDR3 DNA is TGCAGCGTTGAAGAAGAATCGGGACAGCCCCAGCATTTT.

There are a few counts of this clonotype. The V and J genes are TRBV10-3 and TRBJ2-5; D could derive from TRBD1 or TRBD2 (5 bases each). The CDR3 is 18 residues long. The germline CDR1 and CDR2 sequences are ENHRY and SYGVKD. Trimming shortened V by 6 bases and J by 1 base, and 24 bases separated the two germline ends. CDR3 protein: CAISGTAVVGTIQETQYF. CDR3 nucleotides: TGTGCCATCAGCGGCACGGCTGTGGTCGGGACCATCCAAGAGACCCAGTACTTC.

This clonotype was counted only a few times. The chain couples TRBV28 to TRBJ2-7, with 11 nucleotides matching TRBD2. CDR3 size: 16 residues. The V and J ends lost 8 bases and 5 bases, in that order; junction bases with no gene match: 14. CDR1 MDHEN and CDR2 SYDVKM come from the germline V gene. The CDR3 DNA reads as TGTGCCAGCGGATTGGGAAGTAGCGGGAGGGCCGACGAGCAGTACTTC. This sequence encodes CASGLGSSGRADEQYF. The variable domain in full, with the rest retrieved from reference TRBV28 and TRBJ2-7, is DVKVTQSSRYLVKRTGEKVFLECVQDMDHENMFWYRQDPGLGLRLIYFSYDVKMKEKGDIPEGYSVSREKKERFSLILESASTNQTSMYLCASGLGSSGRADEQYFGPGTRLTVT.

This clonotype was picked up many times. The rearrangement links TRBV7-9 to TRBJ1-4; D is unresolved. The V gene lost 5 bases and the J gene lost 8 bases, with 3 bases spanning the gap. This CDR3 is 10 amino acids long. The germline V gene encodes CDR1 SEHNR and CDR2 FQNEAQ (reference sequence). CDR3 protein: CASSGEKLFF. In DNA, the CDR3 is TGTGCCAGCAGCGGAGAAAAACTGTTTTTT.

This clonotype was detected many times. The chain links TRBV24-1 to TRBJ2-2, with TRBD2 matching over 7 bases. CDR3 size: 17 residues. Germline values: CDR1 KGHDR, CDR2 SFDVKD. V shed 3 bases and J 3 bases; nucleotides not matched to a gene: 9. The CDR3 bases are TGTGCCACCAGTGATGACCCCGGGACTACCCACACCGGGGAGCTGTTTTTT. This codes for CATSDDPGTTHTGELFF.

The V gene is TRBV12-3 or TRBV12-4, the J gene TRBJ2-7, with D tentatively TRBD1 (5 bases). The CDR3 length is 14 residues. V lost 6 bases and J lost 4, with 16 bases in between. The CDR3 loop reads CASSRVGKKYEQYF. The DNA of the CDR3 is TGTGCCAGCAGCAGGGTGGGGAAGAAATACGAGCAGTACTTC.

The chain recombines TRBV28 with TRBJ2-1; TRBD2 agrees at 12 bases. The V segment lost 7 bases and the J segment 4 bases; nucleotides outside the gene matches: 5. Germline V lookup: CDR1 MDHEN, CDR2 SYDVKM. This CDR3 comprises 15 residues. The CDR3 DNA follows: TGTGCCAGCACCAACGGACTAGCGGGATACAATGAGCAGTTCTTC. Translated, it gives CASTNGLAGYNEQFF.

The J gene is TRBJ2-1, the V gene TRBV20-1; 16 bases agree with TRBD2. Trimming removed 7 bases from V and 1 base from J; junction bases left unmatched: 7. The CDR3 is made up of 17 amino acids. In germline, CDR1 is DFQATT, CDR2 SNEGSKA (reference sequence). The CDR3 DNA sequence: TGCAGTGTACCGGGACTAGCGGGAGGGCGTTCCTACAATGAGCAGTTCTTC. Encoded protein: CSVPGLAGGRSYNEQFF.

The chain carries TRBV4-2 and TRBJ2-1; D is possibly TRBD2 (5 bases). Germline V CDR1 and CDR2: LGHNA, YNFKEQ. Trimming took off 0 bases at V and 7 bases at J, with 13 bases between the two ends. The CDR3 is made up of 15 amino acids. The chain's CDR3 is CASSQEARARNEQFF. The DNA for the CDR3 is TGTGCCAGCAGCCAAGAAGCGAGGGCCAGGAATGAGCAGTTCTTC.

The CDR3 protein is CSARYTELNTEAFF. The CDR3 region has the DNA TGCAGCGCCCGTTACACTGAACTGAACACTGAAGCTTTCTTT. The gene calls are TRBV29-1 and TRBJ1-1; D gene uncertain. CDR1 and CDR2 from the germline V gene are SQVTM and ANQGSEA. The V and J ends lost 7 bases and 0 bases respectively, with 15 bases between them. The CDR3 extends over 14 amino acids.